The 10 T cell receptor beta chains presented below share a single source sample, sequenced in a study of blood T cell repertoires in COVID-19 (dated by TCRdb to about 2020). Libraries were built with the immunoSEQ multiplex PCR assay. What TCRdb holds here is the immuneACCESS table cut down to in-frame rearrangements. Part of the clones is not present; checked against another copy, under half of the missing clones reflect an unresolved V gene, and the others are unexplained. For this sample the table gives roughly 160,000 clones, of which around 84% were detected only once. 5.5% to 7% of the sample belongs to the ten largest clones. The material sequenced was peripheral blood. The receptor source for this set is a man aged 50 or older with active or convalescent COVID-19.

This chain links TRBV5-4 with TRBJ2-1, with a possible D match to TRBD2 (6 bases). CDR3 size: 13 residues. Trimming took off 10 bases at V and 6 bases at J, with 17 bases between the two ends. Germline V CDR1 and CDR2: SGHNT, YYREEE (reference sequence). CDR3 loop: CASQRVESNEQFF. CDR3 in DNA: TGTGCCTCTCAGCGGGTAGAGTCCAATGAGCAGTTCTTC. The whole variable domain, filled in from reference TRBV5-4 and TRBJ2-1, reads ETGVTQSPTHLIKTRGQQVTLRCSSQSGHNTVSWYQQALGQGPQFIFQYYREEENGRGNFPPRFSGLQFPNYSSELNVNALELDDSALYLCASQRVESNEQFFGPGTRLTVL.

This clone was seen once. V usage is TRBV6-2 or TRBV6-3 and J usage is TRBJ2-1; 7 bases fit TRBD2. The junction had 2 bases not matched to a gene; V was cut back by 0 bases and J by 0 bases. The CDR3 is 16 residues long. Germline V lookup: CDR1 MNHEY, CDR2 SVGEGT. As DNA, the CDR3 is TGTGCCAGCAGTTACTCGCGGGGGATCTCCTACAATGAGCAGTTCTTC. As protein: CASSYSRGISYNEQFF.

This rearrangement joins TRBV7-3 to TRBJ2-2, with 8 bases matching TRBD2. The CDR3 totals 15 residues. With 4 bases clipped from V and 5 bases from J, the junction kept 6 bases outside the gene matches. Germline V CDR1 and CDR2: SGHTA, FQGTGA. The chain's CDR3 is CASSSTSARTGELFF. The CDR3 DNA reads as TGTGCCAGCAGCTCGACTAGCGCGAGAACCGGGGAGCTGTTTTTT.

CDR3 protein: CASSFRTDFNQPQHF. The CDR3 DNA reads as TGTGCCAGCAGTTTTCGGACAGACTTCAATCAGCCCCAGCATTTT. This chain uses TRBV28 with TRBJ1-5; weak D call: TRBD1 (6 bases). Deletions cut 3 bases from V and 3 bases from J, with 12 bases between. The CDR3 is 15 residues long. Looked up from germline, CDR1 is MDHEN and CDR2 is SYDVKM.

J is TRBJ1-6 and V is TRBV5-4; no definite D call. The germline V gene encodes CDR1 SGHNT and CDR2 YYREEE (reference sequence). This CDR3 is built from 16 residues. Trimming took off 4 bases at V and 10 bases at J, with 21 bases between the two ends. CDR3 in amino acids: CASSQVAGELGSPLHF. The CDR3 DNA follows: TGTGCCAGCAGCCAAGTCGCCGGGGAATTAGGGTCACCCCTCCACTTT. Full variable domain (missing parts from reference TRBV5-4 and TRBJ1-6): ETGVTQSPTHLIKTRGQQVTLRCSSQSGHNTVSWYQQALGQGPQFIFQYYREEENGRGNFPPRFSGLQFPNYSSELNVNALELDDSALYLCASSQVAGELGSPLHFGNGTRLTVT.

The V gene is TRBV4-3, the J gene TRBJ2-7; 8 bases are a match to TRBD1. Unmatched junction bases numbered 12, after V lost 0 bases and J lost 8 bases. This CDR3 spans 16 amino acids. Germline CDR1 and CDR2: LGHNA and YSLEER. Here the CDR3 reads CASSQDFSGGAVQQYF. In DNA, the CDR3 is TGCGCCAGCAGCCAAGATTTCTCAGGGGGCGCAGTCCAGCAGTACTTC.

The rearrangement links TRBV5-6 to TRBJ2-2; 7 positions agree with TRBD2. The J segment lost 4 bases and the V segment lost 5 bases, leaving 14 bases of the junction unmatched. This CDR3 has 17 residues. CDR1 and CDR2 from the germline V gene are SGHDT and YYEEEE. The CDR3 sequence: CASSQGPSGRATGELFF. The CDR3 nucleotides read TGTGCCAGCAGTCAAGGTCCCAGTGGGAGGGCCACCGGGGAGCTGTTTTTT.

This chain links TRBV2 with TRBJ1-3; perhaps TRBD1 as D (5 bases). This CDR3 comprises 14 residues. Germline values: CDR1 SNHLY, CDR2 FYNNEI. The V and J ends lost 1 base and 1 base respectively, with 5 bases between them. CDR3 amino acids: CASSEEGSGNTIYF. The DNA for the CDR3 is TGTGCCAGCAGTGAAGAGGGGTCTGGAAACACCATATATTTT.

This chain uses TRBV2 with TRBJ1-2, with D tentatively TRBD1 (5 bases). The CDR3 totals 15 residues. Germline CDR1 is SNHLY and CDR2 is FYNNEI. V was shortened by 6 bases and J by 4 bases, with 18 bases between the two germline ends. The CDR3 DNA sequence: TGTGCCAGCAGGCCCGACAGAAACTGGGTCTATGGCTACACCTTC. It is translated as CASRPDRNWVYGYTF.

This chain joins TRBV24-1 and TRBJ2-2; the D is unclear. This CDR3 is built from 16 residues. Trimming left V 2 bases short and J 0 bases short, with 9 bases between. The V gene's germline CDR1 is KGHDR and CDR2 SFDVKD. The CDR3 sequence: CATSDYRLANTGELFF. The DNA of the CDR3 is TGTGCCACCAGTGATTATCGGCTAGCGAACACCGGGGAGCTGTTTTTT.